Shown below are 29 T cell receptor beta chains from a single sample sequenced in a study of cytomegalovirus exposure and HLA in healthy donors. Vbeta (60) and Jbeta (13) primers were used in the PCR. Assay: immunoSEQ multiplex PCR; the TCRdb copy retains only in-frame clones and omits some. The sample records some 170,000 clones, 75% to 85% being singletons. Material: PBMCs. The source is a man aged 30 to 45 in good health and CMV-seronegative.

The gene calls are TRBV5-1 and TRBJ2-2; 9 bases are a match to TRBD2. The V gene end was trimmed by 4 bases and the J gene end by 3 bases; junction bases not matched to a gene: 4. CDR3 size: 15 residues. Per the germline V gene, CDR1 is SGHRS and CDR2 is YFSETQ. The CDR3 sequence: CASSTAGGDTGELFF. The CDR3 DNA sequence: TGCGCCAGCAGCACAGCGGGAGGTGACACCGGGGAGCTGTTTTTT.

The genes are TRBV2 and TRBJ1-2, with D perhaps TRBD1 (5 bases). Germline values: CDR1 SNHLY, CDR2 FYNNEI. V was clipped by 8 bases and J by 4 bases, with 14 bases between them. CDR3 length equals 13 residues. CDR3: CASCGTDLYGYTF. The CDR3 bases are TGTGCCAGCTGCGGGACGGATCTCTATGGCTACACCTTC.

This CDR3 reads CASSYRDRVYNEQFF. The CDR3 nucleotides are TGTGCCAGCAGCTACCGGGACAGGGTATACAATGAGCAGTTCTTC. The chain couples TRBV7-8 to TRBJ2-1, with 9 bases that match TRBD1. Per germline, CDR1 SGHVS and CDR2 FQNEAQ. V lost 4 bases and J lost 4; bases outside the gene matches: 5. The CDR3 spans 15 residues.

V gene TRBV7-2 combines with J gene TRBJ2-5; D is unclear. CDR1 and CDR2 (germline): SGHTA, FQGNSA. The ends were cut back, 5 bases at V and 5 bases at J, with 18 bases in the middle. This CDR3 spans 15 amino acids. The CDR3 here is CASSQPRSSVETQYF. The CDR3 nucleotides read TGTGCCAGCAGCCAACCTCGATCCAGCGTGGAGACCCAGTACTTC.

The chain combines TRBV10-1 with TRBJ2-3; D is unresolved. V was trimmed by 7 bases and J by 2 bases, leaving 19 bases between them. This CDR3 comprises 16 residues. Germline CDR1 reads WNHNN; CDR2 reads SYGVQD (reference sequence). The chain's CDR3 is CASICLGWVPTDTQYF. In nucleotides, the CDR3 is TGCGCCAGCATCTGCCTAGGCTGGGTCCCCACAGATACGCAGTATTTT.

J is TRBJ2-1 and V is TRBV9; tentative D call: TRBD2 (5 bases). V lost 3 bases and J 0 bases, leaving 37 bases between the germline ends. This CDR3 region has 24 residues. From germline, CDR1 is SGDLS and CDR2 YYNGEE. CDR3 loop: CASSDSPGGPDHRETSYSYNEQFF. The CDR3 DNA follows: TGTGCCAGCAGCGACTCCCCCGGCGGACCCGACCACCGGGAAACCTCATACTCCTACAATGAGCAGTTCTTC.

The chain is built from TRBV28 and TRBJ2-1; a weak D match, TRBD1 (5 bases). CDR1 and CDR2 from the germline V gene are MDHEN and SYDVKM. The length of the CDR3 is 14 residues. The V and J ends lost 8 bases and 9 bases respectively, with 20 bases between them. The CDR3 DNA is TGTGCCAGCCAGAAAGGGGCCCTAGACGGTGAGCAGTTCTTC. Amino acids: CASQKGALDGEQFF.

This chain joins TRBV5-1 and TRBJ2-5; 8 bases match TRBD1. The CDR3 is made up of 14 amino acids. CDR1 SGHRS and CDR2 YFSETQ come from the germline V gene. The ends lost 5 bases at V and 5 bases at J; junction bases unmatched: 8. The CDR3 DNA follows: TGCGCCAGCAGTTGGCAAGGACAGGGCGAGACCCAGTACTTC. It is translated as CASSWQGQGETQYF.

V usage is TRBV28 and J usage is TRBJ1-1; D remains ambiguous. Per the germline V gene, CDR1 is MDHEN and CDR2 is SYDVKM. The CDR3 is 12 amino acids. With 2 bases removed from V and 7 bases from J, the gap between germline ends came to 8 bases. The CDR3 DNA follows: TGTGCCAGCAGTTTACGACATATTGAAGCTTTCTTT. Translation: CASSLRHIEAFF.

This CDR3 reads CASSVGVIGELFF. The CDR3, as DNA: TGTGCCAGCAGCGTAGGTGTTATCGGGGAGCTGTTTTTT. The chain employs TRBV9 and TRBJ2-2; D call uncertain. The V gene's germline CDR1 is SGDLS and CDR2 YYNGEE. The CDR3 contains 13 residues. V lost 0 bases to trimming and J lost 7 bases, with 7 bases between them.

CDR3 DNA: TGTGCCAGCAGCTTATTAGCGGGGGTCCCGAACGATGGCTACACCTTC. Its protein is CASSLLAGVPNDGYTF. This chain uses TRBV7-2 with TRBJ1-2; D possibly corresponds to TRBD1 (5 bases). Trimming took off 2 bases at V and 6 bases at J, with 19 bases between the two ends. The germline gives CDR1 SGHTA, CDR2 FQGNSA. The CDR3 consists of 16 residues.

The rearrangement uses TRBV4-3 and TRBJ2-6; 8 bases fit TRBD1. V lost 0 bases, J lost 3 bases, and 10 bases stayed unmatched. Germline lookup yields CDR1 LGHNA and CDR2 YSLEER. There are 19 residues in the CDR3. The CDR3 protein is CASSQDETGAPVGANVLTF. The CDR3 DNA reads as TGCGCCAGCAGCCAAGATGAGACAGGGGCCCCGGTTGGGGCCAACGTCCTGACTTTC.

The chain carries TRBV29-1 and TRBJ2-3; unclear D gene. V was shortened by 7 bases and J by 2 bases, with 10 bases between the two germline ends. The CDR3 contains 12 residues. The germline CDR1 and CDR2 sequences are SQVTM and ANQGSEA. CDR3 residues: CSAGTNTDTQYF. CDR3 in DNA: TGCAGCGCTGGTACTAACACAGATACGCAGTATTTT.

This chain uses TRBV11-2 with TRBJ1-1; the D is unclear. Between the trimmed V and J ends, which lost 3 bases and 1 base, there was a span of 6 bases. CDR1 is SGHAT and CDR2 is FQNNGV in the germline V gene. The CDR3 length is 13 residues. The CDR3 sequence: CASSFGGNTEAFF. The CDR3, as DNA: TGTGCCAGCAGCTTCGGAGGGAACACTGAAGCTTTCTTT.

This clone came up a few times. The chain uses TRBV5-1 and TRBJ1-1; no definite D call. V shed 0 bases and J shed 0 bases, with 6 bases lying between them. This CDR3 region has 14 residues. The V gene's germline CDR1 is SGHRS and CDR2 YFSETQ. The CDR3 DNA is TGCGCCAGCAGCTTGGGTGGCATGAACACTGAAGCTTTCTTT. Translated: CASSLGGMNTEAFF.

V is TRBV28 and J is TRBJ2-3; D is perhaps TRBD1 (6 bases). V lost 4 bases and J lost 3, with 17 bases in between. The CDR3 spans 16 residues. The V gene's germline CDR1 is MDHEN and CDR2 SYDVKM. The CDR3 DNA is TGTGCCAGCAGTTCCCCACTGGGGGCTGTAACAGATACGCAGTATTTT. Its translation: CASSSPLGAVTDTQYF.

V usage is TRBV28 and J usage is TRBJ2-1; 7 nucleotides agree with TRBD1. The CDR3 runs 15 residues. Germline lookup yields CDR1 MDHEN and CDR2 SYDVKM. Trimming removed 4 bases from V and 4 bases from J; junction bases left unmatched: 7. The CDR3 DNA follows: TGTGCCAGCAGTTCCACCGGGACAGTGTACAATGAGCAGTTCTTC. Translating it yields CASSSTGTVYNEQFF.

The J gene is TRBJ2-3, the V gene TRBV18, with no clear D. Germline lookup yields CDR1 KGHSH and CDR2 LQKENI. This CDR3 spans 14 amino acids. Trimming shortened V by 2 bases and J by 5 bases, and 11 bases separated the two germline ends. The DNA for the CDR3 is TGTGCCAGCTCACCAAAGAGCCCGGGAGATACGCAGTATTTT. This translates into CASSPKSPGDTQYF.

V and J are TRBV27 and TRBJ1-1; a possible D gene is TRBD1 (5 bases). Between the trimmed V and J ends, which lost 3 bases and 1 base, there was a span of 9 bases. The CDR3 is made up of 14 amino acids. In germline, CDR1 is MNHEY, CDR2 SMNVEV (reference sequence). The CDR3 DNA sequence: TGTGCCAGCAGTTTTACAGGAACGAACACTGAAGCTTTCTTT. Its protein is CASSFTGTNTEAFF.

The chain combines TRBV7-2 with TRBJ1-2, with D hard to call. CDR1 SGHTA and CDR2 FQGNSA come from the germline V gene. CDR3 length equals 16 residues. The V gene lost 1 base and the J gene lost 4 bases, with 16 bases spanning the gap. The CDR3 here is CASSLESPTTIYGYTF. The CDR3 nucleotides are TGTGCCAGCAGCTTAGAAAGCCCCACTACCATCTATGGCTACACCTTC.

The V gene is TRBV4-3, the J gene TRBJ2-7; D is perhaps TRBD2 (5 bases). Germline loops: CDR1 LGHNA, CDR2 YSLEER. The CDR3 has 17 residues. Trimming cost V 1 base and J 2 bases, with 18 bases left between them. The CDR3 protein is CASSQGTLRTGPYEQYF. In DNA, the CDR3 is TGCGCCAGCAGCCAAGGGACTCTACGAACGGGCCCCTACGAGCAGTACTTC.

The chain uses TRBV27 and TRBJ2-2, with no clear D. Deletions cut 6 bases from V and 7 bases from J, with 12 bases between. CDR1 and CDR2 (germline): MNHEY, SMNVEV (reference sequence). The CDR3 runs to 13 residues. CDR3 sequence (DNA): TGTGCCAGCAGCCCGTACGCGTACGGGGAGCTGTTTTTT. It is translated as CASSPYAYGELFF.

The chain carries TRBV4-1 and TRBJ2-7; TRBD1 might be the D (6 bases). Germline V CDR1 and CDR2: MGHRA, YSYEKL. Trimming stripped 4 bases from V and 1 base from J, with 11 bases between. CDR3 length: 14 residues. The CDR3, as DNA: TGCGCCAGCAGCCGAGAGACAGGTTCCTACGAGCAGTACTTC. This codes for CASSRETGSYEQYF.

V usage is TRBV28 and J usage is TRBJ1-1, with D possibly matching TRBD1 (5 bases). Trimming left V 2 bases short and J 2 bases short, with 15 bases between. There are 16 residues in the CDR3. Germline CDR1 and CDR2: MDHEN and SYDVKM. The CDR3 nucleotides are TGTGCCAGCAGTTTAATTGGGGGGGGAGAAAACACTGAAGCTTTCTTT. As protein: CASSLIGGGENTEAFF.

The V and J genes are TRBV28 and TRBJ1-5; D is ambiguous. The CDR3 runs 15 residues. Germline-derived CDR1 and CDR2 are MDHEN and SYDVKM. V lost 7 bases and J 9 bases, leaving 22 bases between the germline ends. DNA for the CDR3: TGTGCCAGCAAGTTTAGGTGGGAGGTCTCAAGGCCCCAGCATTTT. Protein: CASKFRWEVSRPQHF.

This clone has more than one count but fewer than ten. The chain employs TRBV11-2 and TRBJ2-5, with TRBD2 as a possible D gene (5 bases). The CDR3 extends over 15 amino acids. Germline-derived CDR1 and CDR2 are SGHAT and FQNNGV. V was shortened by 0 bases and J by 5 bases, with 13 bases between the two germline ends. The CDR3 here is CASSLEVAGRETQYF. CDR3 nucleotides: TGTGCCAGCAGCTTAGAGGTCGCGGGTAGGGAGACCCAGTACTTC.

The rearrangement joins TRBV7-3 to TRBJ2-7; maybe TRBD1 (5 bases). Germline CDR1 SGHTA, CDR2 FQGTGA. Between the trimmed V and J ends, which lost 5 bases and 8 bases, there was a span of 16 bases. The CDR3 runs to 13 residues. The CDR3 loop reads CASSPRRGGKQYF. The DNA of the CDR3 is TGTGCCAGCAGCCCCCGTAGGGGTGGAAAGCAGTACTTC.

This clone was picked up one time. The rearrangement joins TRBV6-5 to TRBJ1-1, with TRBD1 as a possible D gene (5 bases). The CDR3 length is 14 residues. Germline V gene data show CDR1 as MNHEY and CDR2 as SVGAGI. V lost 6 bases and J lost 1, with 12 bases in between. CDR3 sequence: CASSLPGENTEAFF. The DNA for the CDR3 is TGTGCCAGCAGCCTCCCGGGGGAGAACACTGAAGCTTTCTTT.

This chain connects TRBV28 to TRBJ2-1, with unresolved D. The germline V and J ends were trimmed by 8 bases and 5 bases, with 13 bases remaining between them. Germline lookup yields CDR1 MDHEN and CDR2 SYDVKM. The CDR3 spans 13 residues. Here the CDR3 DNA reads TGTGCCAGCTCTCATCCGGTTAACAATGAGCAGTTCTTC. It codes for CASSHPVNNEQFF. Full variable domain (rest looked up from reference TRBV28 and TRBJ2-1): DVKVTQSSRYLVKRTGEKVFLECVQDMDHENMFWYRQDPGLGLRLIYFSYDVKMKEKGDIPEGYSVSREKKERFSLILESASTNQTSMYLCASSHPVNNEQFFGPGTRLTVL.